What follows is one TCR beta chain and its context. Its matching antigen is unknown. As for time point: newly diagnosed, previously untreated cHL patient sample. PBMCs from patients with newly diagnosed, untreated classical Hodgkin lymphoma served as a comparison group for the relapsed/refractory trial patients. Germline CDR1 and CDR2: PRHDT and FYEKMQ (reference sequence). V lost 3 bases to trimming and J lost 4 bases; unmatched junction nucleotides: 1. This CDR3 spans 13 amino acids. Libraries were prepared by immunoSEQ multiplex PCR; TCRdb keeps only in-frame clonotypes and omits some of them. Here the sample spans 30,000 or so clones, 90% to 95% being singletons. These data are taken from a study of PD-1 blockade in classical Hodgkin lymphoma. Points from the study as a whole: Before treatment, TCR diversity in newly diagnosed patients was reportedly lower than in healthy donors.

Input material: peripheral blood mononuclear cells (PBMCs). The TCR sequence derives from a human donor with classical Hodgkin lymphoma. V gene TRBV13 combines with J gene TRBJ2-5; 8 positions agree with TRBD1. Here the CDR3 DNA reads TGTGCCAGCAGCTTCGACAGGGGAGAGACCCAGTACTTC. Protein sequence: CASSFDRGETQYF.